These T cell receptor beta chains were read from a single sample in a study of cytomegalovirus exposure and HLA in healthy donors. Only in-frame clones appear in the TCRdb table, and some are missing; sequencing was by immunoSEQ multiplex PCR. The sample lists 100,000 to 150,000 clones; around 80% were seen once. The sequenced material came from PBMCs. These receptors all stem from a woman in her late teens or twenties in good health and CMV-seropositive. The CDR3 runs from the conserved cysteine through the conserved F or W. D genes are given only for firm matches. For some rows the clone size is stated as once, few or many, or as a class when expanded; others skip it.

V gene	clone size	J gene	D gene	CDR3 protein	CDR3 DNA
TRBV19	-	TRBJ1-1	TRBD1	CASRDRDLGLNTEAFF	TGTGCCAGTAGGGACAGGGATTTGGGGCTGAACACTGAAGCTTTCTTT
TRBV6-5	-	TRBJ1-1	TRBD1	CASRGRLQGPEAFF	TGTGCCAGCAGGGGCCGGTTACAGGGGCCCGAAGCTTTCTTT
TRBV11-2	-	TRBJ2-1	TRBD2	CASSSSGRGAYNEQFF	TGTGCCAGCAGCTCCTCGGGGCGGGGGGCCTACAATGAGCAGTTCTTC
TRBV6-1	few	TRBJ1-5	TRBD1	CASRDREYSNQPQHF	TGTGCCAGCAGGGACAGGGAGTATAGCAATCAGCCCCAGCATTTT
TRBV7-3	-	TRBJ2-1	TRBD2	CASSRRGSGGTNEQFF	TGTGCCAGCAGCCGCAGGGGTAGCGGGGGAACCAATGAGCAGTTCTTC
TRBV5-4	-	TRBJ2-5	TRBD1	CASSLAAGTGVETQYF	TGTGCCAGCAGCTTGGCTGCAGGGACAGGGGTGGAGACCCAGTACTTC
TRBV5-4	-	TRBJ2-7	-	CASSSRGASGFVEQYF	TGTGCCAGCAGCTCCCGGGGGGCTAGCGGTTTTGTCGAGCAGTACTTC
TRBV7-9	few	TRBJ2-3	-	CARQGTADTQYF	TGTGCCAGACAGGGTACGGCAGATACGCAGTATTTT
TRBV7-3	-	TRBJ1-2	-	CASSFSPSYGYTF	TGTGCCAGCAGCTTTTCCCCCAGCTATGGCTACACCTTC
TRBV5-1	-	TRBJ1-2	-	CASSLGQLQGNYGYTF	TGCGCCAGCAGCTTGGGGCAGCTACAGGGTAACTATGGCTACACCTTC
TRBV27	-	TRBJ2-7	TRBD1	CASSFSGTAYEQYF	TGTGCCAGCAGTTTCTCAGGGACAGCTTACGAGCAGTACTTC
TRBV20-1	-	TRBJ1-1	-	CSARRTEAFF	TGCAGTGCTAGACGCACTGAAGCTTTCTTT
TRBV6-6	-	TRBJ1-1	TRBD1	CASSYGQEEAFF	TGTGCCAGCAGTTACGGACAGGAGGAAGCTTTCTTT
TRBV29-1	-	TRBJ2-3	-	CSAQGEGADTQYF	TGCAGCGCCCAAGGGGAGGGGGCAGATACGCAGTATTTT
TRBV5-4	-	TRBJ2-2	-	CASGRDTGELFF	TGTGCCAGCGGCAGGGACACCGGGGAGCTGTTTTTT
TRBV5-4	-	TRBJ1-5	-	CASSLGAGQPQHF	TGTGCCAGCAGCTTAGGGGCAGGTCAGCCCCAGCATTTT
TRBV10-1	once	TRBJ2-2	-	CASSAQNTGELFF	TGCGCCAGCAGTGCACAGAACACCGGGGAGCTGTTTTTT
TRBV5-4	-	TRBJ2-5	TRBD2	CASSLGPSGDQETQYF	TGTGCCAGCAGCTTGGGGCCTAGCGGGGACCAAGAGACCCAGTACTTC
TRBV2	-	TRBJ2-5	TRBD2	CASSVSGGPKTQYF	TGTGCCAGCAGTGTTAGCGGGGGGCCAAAGACCCAGTACTTC
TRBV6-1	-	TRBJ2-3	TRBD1	CASSEVGTGADTQYF	TGTGCCAGCAGTGAAGTTGGGACAGGGGCAGATACGCAGTATTTT
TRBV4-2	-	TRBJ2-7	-	CASSQDSGHFYEQYF	TGTGCCAGCAGCCAAGATTCGGGACACTTCTACGAGCAGTACTTC
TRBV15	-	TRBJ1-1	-	CATSSSGAGNTEAFF	TGTGCCACCAGCAGTAGTGGGGCAGGGAACACTGAAGCTTTCTTT
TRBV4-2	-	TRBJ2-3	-	CASSLRLTDTQYF	TGTGCCAGCAGCCTTAGACTGACAGATACGCAGTATTTT
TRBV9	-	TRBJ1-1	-	CASSVERGGTEAFF	TGTGCCAGCAGCGTAGAACGCGGGGGCACTGAAGCTTTCTTT
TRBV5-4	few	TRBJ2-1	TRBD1	CASSPGQGSYNEQFF	TGTGCCAGCAGCCCGGGACAGGGGTCCTACAATGAGCAGTTCTTC
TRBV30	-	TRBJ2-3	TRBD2	CAWRNSGGAGGQYF	TGTGCCTGGAGGAATAGCGGGGGGGCCGGGGGGCAGTATTTT
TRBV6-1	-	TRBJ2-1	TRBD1	CASRGQIYNEQFF	TGTGCCAGCAGGGGACAGATCTACAATGAGCAGTTCTTC
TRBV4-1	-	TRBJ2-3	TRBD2	CASSRGTSGGEDTQYF	TGCGCCAGCAGCCGAGGGACTAGCGGGGGGGAGGATACGCAGTATTTT
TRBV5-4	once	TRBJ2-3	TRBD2	CASSFPPGLAGGENTDTQYF	TGTGCCAGCAGTTTTCCTCCGGGACTAGCGGGGGGGGAAAACACAGATACGCAGTATTTT
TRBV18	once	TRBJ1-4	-	CASSSMPDASLFF	TGTGCCAGCTCATCCATGCCAGATGCATCACTGTTTTTT
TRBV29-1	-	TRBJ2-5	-	CSVDARGQETQYF	TGCAGCGTGGATGCCAGGGGACAAGAGACCCAGTACTTC
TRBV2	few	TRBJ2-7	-	CASSFDRPYEQYF	TGTGCCAGCAGCTTCGACAGGCCCTACGAGCAGTACTTC
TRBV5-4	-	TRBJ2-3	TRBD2	CASSGGSGGVSTDTQYF	TGTGCCAGCAGCGGCGGAAGCGGGGGGGTTAGCACAGATACGCAGTATTTT
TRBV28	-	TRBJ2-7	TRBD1	CASTITGTAAGYEQYF	TGTGCCAGCACCATCACCGGGACAGCGGCCGGGTACGAGCAGTACTTC
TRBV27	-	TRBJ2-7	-	CASSGKDRYEQYF	TGTGCCAGCAGCGGGAAGGACCGCTACGAGCAGTACTTC
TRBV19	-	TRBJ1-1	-	CASSSPSGARWEAFF	TGTGCCAGTAGTTCCCCTAGTGGGGCCCGGTGGGAAGCTTTCTTT
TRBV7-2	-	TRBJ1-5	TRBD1	CASSLGQGGSNQPQHF	TGTGCCAGCAGCTTGGGACAGGGTGGGAGCAATCAGCCCCAGCATTTT
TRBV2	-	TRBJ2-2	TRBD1	CASGQGRGELFF	TGTGCCAGCGGACAGGGACGGGGGGAGCTGTTTTTT